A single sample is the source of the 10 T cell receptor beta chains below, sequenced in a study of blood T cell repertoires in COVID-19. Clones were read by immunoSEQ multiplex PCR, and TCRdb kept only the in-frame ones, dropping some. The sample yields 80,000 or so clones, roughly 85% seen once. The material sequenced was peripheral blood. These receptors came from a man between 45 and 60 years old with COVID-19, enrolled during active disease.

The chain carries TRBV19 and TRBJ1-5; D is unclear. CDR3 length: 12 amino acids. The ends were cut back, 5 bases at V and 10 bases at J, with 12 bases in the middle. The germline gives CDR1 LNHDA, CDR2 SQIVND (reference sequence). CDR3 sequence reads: CASSPGDRPQHF. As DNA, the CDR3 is TGTGCCAGTAGTCCCGGGGATCGACCCCAGCATTTT.

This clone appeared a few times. The DNA of the CDR3 is TGCGCCAGCAGTGAGTCGGCCAGGGGAACTGGAAACACCATATATTTT. This codes for CASSESARGTGNTIYF. The genes are TRBV10-2 and TRBJ1-3, with D perhaps TRBD1 (6 bases). V was cut by 0 bases and J by 2 bases, with 11 bases left in between. Germline V lookup: CDR1 WSHSY, CDR2 SAAADI. The CDR3 spans 16 residues.

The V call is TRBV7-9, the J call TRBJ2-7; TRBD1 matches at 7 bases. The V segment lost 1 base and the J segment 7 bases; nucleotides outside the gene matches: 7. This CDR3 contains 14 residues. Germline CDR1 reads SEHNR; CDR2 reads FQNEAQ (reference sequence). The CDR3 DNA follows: TGTGCCAGCAGCTTAGGTCAGGGGGACGGGGAGCAGTACTTC. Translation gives CASSLGQGDGEQYF.

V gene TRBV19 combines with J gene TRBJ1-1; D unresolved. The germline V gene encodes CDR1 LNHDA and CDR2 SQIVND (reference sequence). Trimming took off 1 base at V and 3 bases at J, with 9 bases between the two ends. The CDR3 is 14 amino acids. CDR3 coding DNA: TGTGCCAGTAGTATAGGGGGAGAGCACACTGAAGCTTTCTTT. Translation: CASSIGGEHTEAFF.

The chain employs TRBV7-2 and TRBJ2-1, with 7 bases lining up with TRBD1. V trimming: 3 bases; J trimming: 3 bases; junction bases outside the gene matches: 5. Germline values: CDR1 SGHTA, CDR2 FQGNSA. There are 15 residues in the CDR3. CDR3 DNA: TGTGCCAGCAGCTTGGTAGCAGGGGGCTACAATGAGCAGTTCTTC. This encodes CASSLVAGGYNEQFF.

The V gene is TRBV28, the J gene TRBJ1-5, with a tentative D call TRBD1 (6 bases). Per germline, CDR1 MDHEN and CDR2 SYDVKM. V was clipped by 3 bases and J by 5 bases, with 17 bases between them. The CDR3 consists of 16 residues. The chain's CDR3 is CASSFSRGAGDQPQHF. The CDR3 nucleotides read TGTGCCAGCAGTTTCTCCCGGGGGGCAGGGGATCAGCCCCAGCATTTT.

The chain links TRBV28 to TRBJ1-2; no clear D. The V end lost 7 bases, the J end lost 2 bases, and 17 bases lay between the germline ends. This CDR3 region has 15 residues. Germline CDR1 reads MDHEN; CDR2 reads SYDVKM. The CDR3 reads CASTELGVGNYGYTF. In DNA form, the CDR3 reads TGTGCCAGCACCGAGCTCGGGGTAGGGAACTATGGCTACACCTTC.

The DNA for the CDR3 is TGTGCCAGCAGCATAGGACTAGCGGCCTACAATGAGCAGTTCTTC. Translated, it gives CASSIGLAAYNEQFF. V is TRBV11-2 and J is TRBJ2-1; TRBD2 aligns across 10 bases. After removal of 5 bases from V and 2 bases from J, the junction contained 3 bases not matched to a gene. The CDR3 consists of 15 residues. CDR1 and CDR2 from the germline V gene are SGHAT and FQNNGV. The variable domain in full, completed from reference TRBV11-2 and TRBJ2-1, reads EAGVAQSPRYKIIEKRQSVAFWCNPISGHATLYWYQQILGQGPKLLIQFQNNGVVDDSQLPKDRFSAERLKGVDSTLKIQPAKLEDSAVYLCASSIGLAAYNEQFFGPGTRLTVL.

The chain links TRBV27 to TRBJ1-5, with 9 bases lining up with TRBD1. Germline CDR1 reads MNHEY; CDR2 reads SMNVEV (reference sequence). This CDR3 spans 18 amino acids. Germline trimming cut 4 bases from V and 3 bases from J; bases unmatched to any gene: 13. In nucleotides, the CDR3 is TGTGCCAGCAGTTCTAAATACCCGGGACAGGGCCACAATCAGCCCCAGCATTTT. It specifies CASSSKYPGQGHNQPQHF.

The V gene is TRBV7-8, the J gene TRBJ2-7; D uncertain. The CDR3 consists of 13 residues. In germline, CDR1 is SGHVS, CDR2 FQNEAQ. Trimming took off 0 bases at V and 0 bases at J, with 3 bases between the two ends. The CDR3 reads CASSLASSYEQYF. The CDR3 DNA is TGTGCCAGCAGCTTAGCCAGCTCCTACGAGCAGTACTTC.